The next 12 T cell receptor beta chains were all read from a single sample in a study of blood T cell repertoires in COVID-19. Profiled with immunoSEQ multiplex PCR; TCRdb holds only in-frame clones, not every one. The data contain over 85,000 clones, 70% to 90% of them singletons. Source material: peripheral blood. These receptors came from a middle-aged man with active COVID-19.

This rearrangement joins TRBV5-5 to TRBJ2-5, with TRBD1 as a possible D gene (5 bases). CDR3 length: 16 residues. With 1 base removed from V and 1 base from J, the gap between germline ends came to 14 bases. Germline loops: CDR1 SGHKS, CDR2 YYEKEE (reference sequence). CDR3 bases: TGTGCCAGCAGCTTGAGTCATGGGGCGATCCAAGAGACCCAGTACTTC. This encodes CASSLSHGAIQETQYF.

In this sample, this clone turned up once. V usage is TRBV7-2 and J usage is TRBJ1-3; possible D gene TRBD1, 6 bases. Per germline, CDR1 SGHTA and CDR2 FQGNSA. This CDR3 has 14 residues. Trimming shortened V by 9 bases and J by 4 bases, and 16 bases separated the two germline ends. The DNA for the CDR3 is TGTGCCAGTGGCGTCACAGGGTCCGGAAACACCATATATTTT. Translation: CASGVTGSGNTIYF.

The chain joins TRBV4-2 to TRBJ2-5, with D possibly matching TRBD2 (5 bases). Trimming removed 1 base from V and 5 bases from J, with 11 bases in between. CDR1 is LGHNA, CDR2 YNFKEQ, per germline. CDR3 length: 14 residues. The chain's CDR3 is CASSQGGERETQYF. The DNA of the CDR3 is TGTGCCAGCAGCCAAGGGGGAGAGCGGGAGACCCAGTACTTC.

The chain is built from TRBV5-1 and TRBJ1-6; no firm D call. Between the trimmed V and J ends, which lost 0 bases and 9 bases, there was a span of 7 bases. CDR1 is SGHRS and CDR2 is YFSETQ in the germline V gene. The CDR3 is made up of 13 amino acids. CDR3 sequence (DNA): TGCGCCAGCAGCTTGGAAGGGAGTTCACCCCTCCACTTT. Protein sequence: CASSLEGSSPLHF.

The CDR3 sequence: CASRTGQGVETQYF. The CDR3 DNA reads as TGTGCCAGCAGAACGGGACAGGGGGTAGAGACCCAGTACTTC. This rearrangement joins TRBV21-1 to TRBJ2-5; the table's D call, TRBD1, was not checked against the DNA. TRBV21-1 is described as a pseudogene. CDR3 length: 14 amino acids.

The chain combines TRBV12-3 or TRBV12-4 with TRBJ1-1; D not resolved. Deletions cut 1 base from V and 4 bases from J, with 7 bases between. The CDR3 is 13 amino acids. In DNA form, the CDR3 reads TGTGCCAGCAGTTTAGGCAGTGGCACTGAAGCTTTCTTT. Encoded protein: CASSLGSGTEAFF.

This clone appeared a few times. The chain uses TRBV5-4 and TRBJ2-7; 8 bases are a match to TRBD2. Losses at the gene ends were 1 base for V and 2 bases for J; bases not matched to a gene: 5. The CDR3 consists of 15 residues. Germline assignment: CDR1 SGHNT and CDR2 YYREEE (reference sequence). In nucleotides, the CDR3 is TGTGCCAGCAGCTTGAAAAGCGGGGGTACCTACGAGCAGTACTTC. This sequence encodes CASSLKSGGTYEQYF. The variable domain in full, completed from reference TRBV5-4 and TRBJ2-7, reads ETGVTQSPTHLIKTRGQQVTLRCSSQSGHNTVSWYQQALGQGPQFIFQYYREEENGRGNFPPRFSGLQFPNYSSELNVNALELDDSALYLCASSLKSGGTYEQYFGPGTRLTVT.

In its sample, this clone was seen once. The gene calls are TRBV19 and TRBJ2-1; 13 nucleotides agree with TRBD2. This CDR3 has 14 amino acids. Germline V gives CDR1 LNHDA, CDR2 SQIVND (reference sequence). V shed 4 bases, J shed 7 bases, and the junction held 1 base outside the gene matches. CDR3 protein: CASSRGLAGNEQFF. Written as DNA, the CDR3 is TGTGCCAGTAGTAGGGGACTAGCGGGGAATGAGCAGTTCTTC.

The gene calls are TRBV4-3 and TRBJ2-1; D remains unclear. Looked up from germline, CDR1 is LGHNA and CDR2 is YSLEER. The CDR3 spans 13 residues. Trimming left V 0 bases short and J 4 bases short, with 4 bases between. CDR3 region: CASSQERYNEQFF. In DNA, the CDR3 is TGCGCCAGCAGCCAAGAACGGTACAATGAGCAGTTCTTC.

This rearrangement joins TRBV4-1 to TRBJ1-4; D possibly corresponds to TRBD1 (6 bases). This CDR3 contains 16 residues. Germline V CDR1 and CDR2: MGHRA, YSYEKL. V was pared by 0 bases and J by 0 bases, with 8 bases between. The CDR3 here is CASSQDRTATNEKLFF. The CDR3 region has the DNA TGCGCCAGCAGCCAAGATAGGACAGCAACTAATGAAAAACTGTTTTTT.

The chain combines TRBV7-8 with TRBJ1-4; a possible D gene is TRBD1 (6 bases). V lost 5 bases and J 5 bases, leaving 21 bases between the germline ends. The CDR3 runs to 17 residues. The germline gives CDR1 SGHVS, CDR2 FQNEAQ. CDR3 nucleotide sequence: TGTGCCAGCAGCCCCGAGGGGGTTTGGTCCAAGAATGAAAAACTGTTTTTT. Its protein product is CASSPEGVWSKNEKLFF.

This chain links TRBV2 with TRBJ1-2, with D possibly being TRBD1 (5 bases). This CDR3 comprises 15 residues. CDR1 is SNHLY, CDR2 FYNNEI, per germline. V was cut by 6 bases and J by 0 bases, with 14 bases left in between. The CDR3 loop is CASSPEGNSNYGYTF. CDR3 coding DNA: TGTGCCAGCAGCCCGGAGGGGAACTCTAACTATGGCTACACCTTC.